This T cell receptor beta chain was observed in a study of blood T cell repertoires in COVID-19. Background on the study: The study drew acute and convalescent COVID-19 samples from the United States, Italy and Spain.

The CDR3 extends over 15 amino acids. Trimming removed 5 bases from V and 1 base from J, with 13 bases in between. Germline CDR1 and CDR2: SNHLY and FYNNEI. Using immunoSEQ multiplex PCR, the repertoire was profiled, and TCRdb retains in-frame clones only, with some absent. Counted here are around 57,000 clones, about 80% occurring once; the ten biggest clones make up around 22%. V gene TRBV2 combines with J gene TRBJ2-3; possibly TRBD2 for D (6 bases). Sequenced material: peripheral blood. This clonotype originated in a woman between 55 and 75 years old with acute or convalescent COVID-19. CDR3 loop: CASSTLAERTDTQYF. CDR3 DNA: TGTGCCAGCAGTACCTTAGCGGAACGCACAGATACGCAGTATTTT.